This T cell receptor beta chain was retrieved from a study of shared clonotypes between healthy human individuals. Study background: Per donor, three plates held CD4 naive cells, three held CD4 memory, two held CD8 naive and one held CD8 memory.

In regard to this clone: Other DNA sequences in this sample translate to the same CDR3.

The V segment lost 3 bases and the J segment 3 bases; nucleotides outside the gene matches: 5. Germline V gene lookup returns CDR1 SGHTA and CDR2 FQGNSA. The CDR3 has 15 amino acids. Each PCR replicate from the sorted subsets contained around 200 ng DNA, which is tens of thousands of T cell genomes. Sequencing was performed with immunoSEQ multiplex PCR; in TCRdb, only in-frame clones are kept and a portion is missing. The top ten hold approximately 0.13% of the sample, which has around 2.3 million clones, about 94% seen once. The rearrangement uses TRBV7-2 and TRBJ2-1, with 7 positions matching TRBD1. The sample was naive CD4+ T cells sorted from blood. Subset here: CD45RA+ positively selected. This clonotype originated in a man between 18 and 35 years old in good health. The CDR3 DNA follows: TGTGCCAGCAGCTTGAGCGCAGGGGGCTACAATGAGCAGTTCTTC. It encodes CASSLSAGGYNEQFF.